This record looks at one T cell receptor (beta chain) sequence and its context. The sample holds a few counts of this clone. The clone's antigen remains unknown. No much larger clonotype is one base removed from it; base qualities were not supplied. CDR1 and CDR2 were assigned from the germline V gene as MDHEN and SYDVKM. Unmatched junction bases come to 7, with V trimmed by 6 bases and J by 6 bases. The cysteine opens and the phenylalanine closes a CDR3 of 15 amino acids. Only the CDR3 region is kept as DNA, spanning 45 bases read in frame from base 1. Related bone marrow donors provided peripheral blood samples on the day of marrow donation. Mononuclear cells from peripheral blood and bone marrow were separated by Ficoll-Hypaque density centrifugation and then cryopreserved. The data originate from a study of T cells after posttransplantation cyclophosphamide (dated by TCRdb to the mid-2010s). Background on the whole study: Using TRB sequencing, the study followed how the T cell repertoire rebuilt after myeloablative bone marrow transplantation with posttransplantation cyclophosphamide given as GVHD prophylaxis. Antigen receptor sequencing was done on samples from a few dozen PTCy-treated patients and from approximately 15 related bone marrow donors of those patients. Blood from all 30 or so PTCy patients with 1-year posttransplant specimens was subjected to TRB sequencing. In 3 patients, up to roughly 3 additional blood samples taken between 2 and 5.2 years after transplant also underwent TRB sequencing, as did pretransplant blood from 4 patients. Because TRA and TRB clonality correlated tightly in 10 or so samples, later TCR analyses were limited to TRB. Public TRB sequences were checked against a database of over 3,000 sequences associated with responses to pathogens, tumor antigens, self-antigens and alloantigens.

Genomic DNA was the input for TRB sequencing, which was run either with the immunoSEQ assay at survey resolution or with the hsTCRB kit. Under the source paper's analysis protocol: The immunoSEQ software handled the initial read processing, while the LymphoSeq R package was used for the repertoire analyses. Clonality was calculated as 1 minus normalized Shannon entropy, and the Gini coefficient was also calculated for each TRB dataset. To infer phenotypes in unsorted samples, TRB sequences from sorted subsets of the recipient or donor were mapped onto the unsorted samples of the same recipient. The clones in this table, taken by TCRdb from immuneACCESS, are in-frame only. Not every clone is retained; where verified, under half of the shortfall comes from an unresolved V gene, and the cause of the rest is unknown. V and J calls and clone size follow that table, whereas D and trimming were derived from the DNA. This sample includes about 36,000 clones, and none of them was observed just once. In total, the top ten clones hold roughly 1.2% of the sample.

What the work shows at the level of the full study, not this receptor alone: Donor-recipient similarity was low at 1-2 months but increased during the first year, and donor CD8+ memory clones often dominated later blood repertoires. The TRB repertoires of T cells infiltrating skin or the GI tract showed only limited overlap with the TRB repertoires found in blood. Across roughly 40 patients, recipient CMV seropositivity and CMV reactivation were highly associated with TRB clonality; PTCy diversity was similar to CNI/methotrexate controls.

Recombination connected TRBV28 to TRBJ2-2; 10 bases in between match TRBD1. The receptor's source is a girl aged 5-17 years in good health, CMV-negative, and a related stem cell transplant donor. Sequencing was done on a sample of PBMCs. The base sequence is TGTGCCAGCAGGACCGGGACAGGGGTTCCCGGGGAGCTGTTTTTT. Its protein product is CASRTGTGVPGELFF.